Below, 24 T cell receptor beta chains from the same sample are listed, as sequenced in a study of blood T cell repertoires in COVID-19. The data were produced by immunoSEQ multiplex PCR, yet TCRdb's version contains in-frame clones alone and is incomplete. The sample comprises some 68,000 clones, 90% of which are singletons, and under 0.6% rests with the top ten. Sample: peripheral blood. These TCRs come from a man aged 45-60 years with COVID-19, enrolled during active disease.

This sequence joins TRBV19 and TRBJ1-3; D is unresolved. This CDR3 has 10 amino acids. In germline, CDR1 is LNHDA, CDR2 SQIVND (reference sequence). Deletions cut 8 bases from V and 3 bases from J, with 2 bases between. The CDR3 region has the DNA TGTGCCAGTTATGGAAACACCATATATTTT. Amino acids: CASYGNTIYF.

V usage is TRBV5-5 and J usage is TRBJ1-5, with 8 bases fitting TRBD1. In germline, CDR1 is SGHKS, CDR2 YYEKEE (reference sequence). J was trimmed by 7 bases and V by 4 bases; bases with no gene match: 13. The CDR3 extends over 16 amino acids. The CDR3 reads CASSPYRVTGGQPQHF. The CDR3 DNA is TGTGCCAGCAGCCCCTACCGGGTAACAGGGGGGCAGCCCCAGCATTTT.

Only one count was recorded for this clone. The chain uses TRBV2 and TRBJ1-6; 9 bases align to TRBD1. Trimming cost V 6 bases and J 7 bases; bases outside gene matches: 7. The length of the CDR3 is 15 residues. From germline, CDR1 is SNHLY and CDR2 FYNNEI. The CDR3 spells CASSAGTGRNSPLHF. The CDR3, as DNA: TGTGCCAGCAGCGCCGGGACAGGGAGGAATTCACCCCTCCACTTT.

CDR3 residues: CASSLAGSGRAVYEQYF. The CDR3 nucleotides read TGTGCCAGCAGCTTAGCTGGTAGCGGGAGGGCCGTTTACGAGCAGTACTTC. V and J are TRBV13 and TRBJ2-7, with 11 bases lining up with TRBD2. Germline CDR1 PRHDT, CDR2 FYEKMQ (reference sequence). The CDR3 consists of 17 residues. V was clipped by 1 base and J by 4 bases; unmatched bases: 9.

This clone showed up just once. CDR3 bases: TGTGCCACCAGTGACCGGTTGGGGGGGCTGGGGGAGACCCAGTACTTC. Its protein is CATSDRLGGLGETQYF. The rearrangement joins TRBV24-1 to TRBJ2-5, with a weak D call TRBD2 (7 bases). The CDR3 covers 16 residues. Germline V CDR1 and CDR2: KGHDR, SFDVKD. Trimming removed 4 bases from V and 5 bases from J, with 19 bases in between.

This rearrangement joins TRBV10-3 to TRBJ2-7; D perhaps matches TRBD2 (5 bases). This CDR3 has 12 amino acids. CDR1 ENHRY and CDR2 SYGVKD come from the germline V gene. V was cut by 8 bases and J by 2 bases, with 10 bases left in between. As DNA, the CDR3 is TGTGCCATCGGGAGTCCCCCCTACGAGCAGTACTTC. It is translated as CAIGSPPYEQYF.

The rearrangement uses TRBV7-2 and TRBJ1-1; no clear D gene. This CDR3 is built from 14 residues. Deletions cut 4 bases from V and 8 bases from J, with 17 bases between. The germline V gene encodes CDR1 SGHTA and CDR2 FQGNSA. CDR3 residues: CASSSPYRESEAFF. In nucleotides, the CDR3 is TGTGCCAGCAGCTCACCATACCGGGAGAGCGAAGCTTTCTTT.

The gene calls are TRBV27 and TRBJ1-2, with 12 positions matching TRBD1. Germline V gene lookup returns CDR1 MNHEY and CDR2 SMNVEV (reference sequence). This CDR3 has 17 residues. V gave up 5 bases and J gave up 7 bases; unmatched junction bases: 14. In nucleotides, the CDR3 is TGTGCCAGCAGTGCATGGGGGACAGGGGGCCGAAACGCTGGCTACACCTTC. Protein: CASSAWGTGGRNAGYTF.

In this sample, this clone turned up once. CDR3 loop: CASSLLGVSGGELFF. CDR3 DNA sequence: TGTGCCAGCAGCTTGTTAGGGGTATCGGGCGGGGAGCTGTTTTTT. This sequence joins TRBV7-2 and TRBJ2-2, with a weak D call TRBD1 (5 bases). The germline V and J ends were trimmed by 3 bases and 7 bases, with 15 bases remaining between them. This CDR3 has 15 amino acids. Germline CDR1 and CDR2: SGHTA and FQGNSA.

J is TRBJ1-3 and V is TRBV7-9; 7 nucleotides agree with TRBD1. CDR3 size: 14 residues. In germline, CDR1 is SEHNR, CDR2 FQNEAQ (reference sequence). Losses at the gene ends were 2 bases for V and 8 bases for J; bases not matched to a gene: 6. The CDR3 nucleotides read TGTGCCAGCAGCTTAATGGCAGGGGGACACACCATATATTTT. This sequence encodes CASSLMAGGHTIYF.

The chain has TRBV2 and TRBJ1-4; TRBD1 aligns across 12 bases. J was trimmed by 6 bases and V by 7 bases; bases with no gene match: 15. The CDR3 sequence is 18 residues long. Germline values: CDR1 SNHLY, CDR2 FYNNEI. Written as DNA, the CDR3 is TGTGCCAGCACCTACCATCGGGGACAGGGGGCTGGCGATGAAAAACTGTTTTTT. Residues: CASTYHRGQGAGDEKLFF.

The J gene is TRBJ1-4, the V gene TRBV28; no reliable D call. CDR3 length: 13 amino acids. V lost 4 bases and J lost 10, with 13 bases in between. Germline V gives CDR1 MDHEN, CDR2 SYDVKM. CDR3 bases: TGTGCCAGCAGTTGGGCAAAAGAGAGAAAACTGTTTTTT. Residues: CASSWAKERKLFF. Using reference TRBV28 and TRBJ1-4 for the parts outside the CDR3, the full variable domain is DVKVTQSSRYLVKRTGEKVFLECVQDMDHENMFWYRQDPGLGLRLIYFSYDVKMKEKGDIPEGYSVSREKKERFSLILESASTNQTSMYLCASSWAKERKLFFGSGTQLSVL.

This chain's CDR3 is CSVFKGAGANVLTF. For the CDR3, the DNA is TGCAGCGTTTTTAAGGGAGCGGGGGCCAACGTCCTGACTTTC. The chain couples TRBV29-1 to TRBJ2-6; D is possibly TRBD2 (5 bases). This CDR3 is built from 14 residues. Trimming removed 5 bases at V and 4 bases at J, with 12 bases between. Germline V gene lookup returns CDR1 SQVTM and CDR2 ANQGSEA.

The chain is built from TRBV5-5 and TRBJ1-4; perhaps TRBD1 as D (6 bases). Trimming removed 4 bases from V and 1 base from J, with 8 bases in between. Germline CDR1 is SGHKS and CDR2 is YYEKEE (reference sequence). The CDR3 extends over 14 amino acids. The CDR3 here is CASSRGGTNEKLFF. In DNA form, the CDR3 reads TGTGCCAGCAGCCGAGGGGGAACTAATGAAAAACTGTTTTTT. The full variable domain, in which reference TRBV5-5 and TRBJ1-4 provide the parts outside the CDR3, is DAGVTQSPTHLIKTRGQQVTLRCSPISGHKSVSWYQQVLGQGPQFIFQYYEKEERGRGNFPDRFSARQFPNYSSELNVNALLLGDSALYLCASSRGGTNEKLFFGSGTQLSVL.

The chain combines TRBV19 with TRBJ2-5; possible D gene TRBD2, 6 bases. The CDR3 sequence is 14 residues long. V lost 9 bases and J lost 2, with 16 bases in between. CDR1 is LNHDA and CDR2 is SQIVND in the germline V gene (reference sequence). Written as DNA, the CDR3 is TGTGCCAGCTCCCCGGGGGTCTTGCAAGAGACCCAGTACTTC. It yields the protein CASSPGVLQETQYF.

The V call is TRBV18, the J call TRBJ2-7; no firm D call. Trimming stripped 1 base from V and 2 bases from J, with 6 bases between. CDR3 length: 13 residues. Germline lookup yields CDR1 KGHSH and CDR2 LQKENI. In nucleotides, the CDR3 is TGTGCCAGCTCACCACAAACTACCTACGAGCAGTACTTC. Its translation: CASSPQTTYEQYF.

The chain combines TRBV12-5 with TRBJ2-1; D perhaps matches TRBD2 (5 bases). The CDR3 length is 16 residues. V was clipped by 1 base and J by 2 bases, with 12 bases between them. Germline V CDR1 and CDR2: LGHNT, FRNRAP. The chain's CDR3 is CASGLGLAPTYNEQFF. CDR3 nucleotides: TGTGCTAGTGGTTTGGGGCTAGCACCAACCTACAATGAGCAGTTCTTC.

V usage is TRBV10-3 and J usage is TRBJ1-5; D gene ambiguous. V lost 4 bases to trimming and J lost 0 bases, with 10 bases between them. The V gene's germline CDR1 is ENHRY and CDR2 SYGVKD. This CDR3 contains 15 residues. CDR3 in DNA: TGTGCCATCAGTGGCGAGGGAAATAGCAATCAGCCCCAGCATTTT. It translates to CAISGEGNSNQPQHF.

This clone was observed a handful of times. The V and J genes are TRBV29-1 and TRBJ1-3; D is perhaps TRBD1 (6 bases). Germline-derived CDR1 and CDR2 are SQVTM and ANQGSEA. Trimming left V 7 bases short and J 4 bases short, with 11 bases between. The CDR3 totals 12 residues. The chain's CDR3 is CSGRGEGNTIYF. DNA for the CDR3: TGCAGCGGCAGGGGAGAGGGAAACACCATATATTTT.

CDR3 sequence reads: CASSFLAGGSYEQYF. In DNA form, the CDR3 reads TGTGCCAGCAGCTTTCTAGCGGGAGGCTCCTACGAGCAGTACTTC. V gene TRBV7-2 combines with J gene TRBJ2-7; 11 positions match TRBD2. J gave up 0 bases and V 3 bases, and 1 base lay outside the gene matches. The CDR3 spans 15 residues. The germline V gene has CDR1 SGHTA and CDR2 FQGNSA. The whole variable domain, remainder taken from reference TRBV7-2 and TRBJ2-7, is GAGVSQSPSNKVTEKGKDVELRCDPISGHTALYWYRQSLGQGLEFLIYFQGNSAPDKSGLPSDRFSAERTGGSVSTLTIQRTQQEDSAVYLCASSFLAGGSYEQYFGPGTRLTVT.

This clone was counted a single time. The rearrangement uses TRBV6-4 and TRBJ1-1, with D tentatively TRBD1 (6 bases). This CDR3 has 16 residues. The V gene's germline CDR1 is MRHNA and CDR2 SNTAGT. V was trimmed by 4 bases and J by 1 base, leaving 16 bases between them. The CDR3 protein is CASSGGFGGPNTEAFF. DNA for the CDR3: TGTGCCAGCAGTGGTGGATTCGGGGGGCCGAACACTGAAGCTTTCTTT.

V is TRBV19 and J is TRBJ2-7, with no clear D. Germline CDR1 LNHDA, CDR2 SQIVND (reference sequence). CDR3 length equals 13 residues. V was clipped by 6 bases and J by 1 base, with 10 bases between them. The CDR3 region has the DNA TGTGCCAGTAGGTGGGCTAATTCCTACGAGCAGTACTTC. Encoded protein: CASRWANSYEQYF.

The V gene is TRBV6-5, the J gene TRBJ1-1; the D is unclear. CDR1 and CDR2 from the germline V gene are MNHEY and SVGAGI. CDR3 length: 11 amino acids. The CDR3 DNA follows: TGTGTGACTCTCGGGTCTCGTGAAGCTTTCTTT. Its protein product is CVTLGSREAFF.

The chain links TRBV5-1 to TRBJ1-2, with D possibly being TRBD1 (6 bases). CDR1 SGHRS and CDR2 YFSETQ come from the germline V gene. Between the trimmed V and J ends, which lost 0 bases and 2 bases, there was a span of 11 bases. The CDR3 contains 15 residues. CDR3 residues: CASSLEQGTNYGYTF. In nucleotides, the CDR3 is TGCGCCAGCAGCTTGGAACAGGGAACCAACTATGGCTACACCTTC.